The 14 T cell receptor beta chains below were found in one sample sequenced in a study of shared clonotypes between healthy human individuals. Repertoires were generated with immunoSEQ multiplex PCR, while TCRdb's copy carries only in-frame clones and drops some. The sample lists roughly 490,000 clones, approximately 80% seen once, with 13% in the top ten. The sequencing input was PBMCs. The source of these receptors is a middle-aged woman in good health. Some clones in this sample may be carry-over from other donors' samples.

This chain links TRBV7-6 with TRBJ2-5; a weak D match, TRBD1 (5 bases). This CDR3 spans 14 amino acids. V lost 5 bases and J 4 bases, leaving 14 bases between the germline ends. Germline lookup yields CDR1 SGHVS and CDR2 FNYEAQ. CDR3 amino acids: CASSPWAGLETQYF. CDR3 bases: TGTGCCAGCAGCCCGTGGGCAGGGTTAGAGACCCAGTACTTC.

The rearrangement links TRBV7-3 to TRBJ2-2; D remains ambiguous. The CDR3 extends over 14 amino acids. In germline, CDR1 is SGHTA, CDR2 FQGTGA. Trimming removed 4 bases from V and 4 bases from J, with 10 bases in between. DNA of the CDR3: TGTGCCAGCAGCTCCTCGGCCAGCACCGGGGAGCTGTTTTTT. The encoded protein is CASSSSASTGELFF.

This rearrangement joins TRBV5-1 to TRBJ2-5; 9 bases are a match to TRBD1. The CDR3 is 14 residues long. Germline V gene data show CDR1 as SGHRS and CDR2 as YFSETQ. V shed 4 bases and J 5 bases; nucleotides not matched to a gene: 6. This CDR3 reads CASSNGQGRETQYF. In DNA form, the CDR3 reads TGCGCCAGCAGCAATGGACAGGGGAGGGAGACCCAGTACTTC.

This clone was detected once. The chain joins TRBV5-1 to TRBJ1-2; 9 bases agree with TRBD1. Germline V CDR1 and CDR2: SGHRS, YFSETQ. CDR3 length: 15 residues. The trim removed 3 bases at V and 5 bases at J, leaving 8 bases unmatched. As DNA, the CDR3 is TGCGCCAGCAGCTGGGACAGGGATCGCTCTTATGGCTACACCTTC. Translated, it gives CASSWDRDRSYGYTF. Variable domain in full (rest from reference TRBV5-1 and TRBJ1-2): KAGVTQTPRYLIKTRGQQVTLSCSPISGHRSVSWYQQTPGQGLQFLFEYFSETQRNKGNFPGRFSGRQFSNSRSEMNVSTLELGDSALYLCASSWDRDRSYGYTFGSGTRLTVV.

The gene calls are TRBV5-1 and TRBJ1-2, with 9 bases identical to TRBD1. Unmatched junction bases numbered 10, after V lost 4 bases and J lost 6 bases. Germline CDR1 reads SGHRS; CDR2 reads YFSETQ. CDR3 length: 15 residues. The CDR3 DNA is TGCGCCAGCAGCCCGAACAGGGGGCGAGGGGATGGCTACACCTTC. Translating gives CASSPNRGRGDGYTF.

This clone was counted at least ten times. Given a far larger clone just one base away, this is likely a sequencing read error. V usage is TRBV6-1 and J usage is TRBJ2-7; 9 nucleotides match TRBD1. Trimming took 11 bases from V and 2 from J; bases not matched to a gene: 4. Germline CDR1 is MNHNS and CDR2 is SASEGT. The CDR3 is made up of 12 amino acids. CDR3 bases: TGTGCCGGCGGGACAGGGACCTACGAGCAGTACTTC. Its translation: CAGGTGTYEQYF.

The CDR3 region has the DNA TGCGCCAGCAGCCAAGTCGGGGGAGACGAAAAACTGTTTTTT. Protein: CASSQVGGDEKLFF. The V and J genes are TRBV4-3 and TRBJ1-4, with D possibly being TRBD1 (5 bases). The CDR3 is 14 residues long. Trimming took 1 base from V and 8 from J, leaving 11 bases between them. CDR1 and CDR2 (germline): LGHNA, YSLEER.

This rearrangement joins TRBV2 to TRBJ1-5, with D unresolved. V shed 7 bases and J shed 0 bases, with 7 bases lying between them. There are 13 residues in the CDR3. Germline V CDR1 and CDR2: SNHLY, FYNNEI. The CDR3 DNA sequence: TGTGCCAGCACGGAGTATAGCAATCAGCCCCAGCATTTT. Its protein is CASTEYSNQPQHF.

The V and J genes are TRBV5-5 and TRBJ2-7; TRBD1 matches at 7 bases. The V gene's germline CDR1 is SGHKS and CDR2 YYEKEE (reference sequence). The CDR3 spans 16 residues. V shed 4 bases and J 0 bases; nucleotides not matched to a gene: 10. The CDR3, as DNA: TGTGCCAGCAGCCCCACCGGGACAGAGAGCTCCTACGAGCAGTACTTC. As protein: CASSPTGTESSYEQYF.

This clone was seen a handful of times. This chain uses TRBV9 with TRBJ2-1; TRBD2 agrees at 8 bases. The CDR3 totals 15 residues. The V segment lost 5 bases and the J segment 8 bases; nucleotides outside the gene matches: 12. Looked up from germline, CDR1 is SGDLS and CDR2 is YYNGEE. CDR3 bases: TGTGCCAGCAGTAACCGCGGGGGGCCCTGGGATGAGCAGTTCTTC. This sequence encodes CASSNRGGPWDEQFF.

The V gene is TRBV7-3, the J gene TRBJ2-7; 7 bases align to TRBD1. Trimming at V came to 5 bases and at J to 1 base, leaving 5 bases not matched to a gene. The CDR3 contains 14 residues. The germline gives CDR1 SGHTA, CDR2 FQGTGA. The CDR3 bases are TGTGCCAGCAGCAAATCGACAGGGTCCTACGAGCAGTACTTC. Translation: CASSKSTGSYEQYF.

This clone was observed a handful of times. The J gene is TRBJ2-4, the V gene TRBV4-2; D ambiguous. Between the trimmed V and J ends, which lost 0 bases and 6 bases, there was a span of 9 bases. The length of the CDR3 is 14 residues. Germline loops: CDR1 LGHNA, CDR2 YNFKEQ. CDR3 in DNA: TGTGCCAGCAGCCAAGAAGTCATCGGAAACATTCAGTACTTC. Protein: CASSQEVIGNIQYF.

At least ten counts were recorded for this clone. This chain's CDR3 is CASSWGGKQGLYEQYF. CDR3 DNA: TGCGCCAGCAGCTGGGGGGGTAAACAGGGTCTCTACGAGCAGTACTTC. The chain couples TRBV5-1 to TRBJ2-7; tentative D call: TRBD2 (7 bases). CDR1 is SGHRS, CDR2 YFSETQ, per germline. The CDR3 runs to 16 residues. Trimming removed 3 bases at V and 3 bases at J, with 19 bases between. The whole variable domain, filled in from reference TRBV5-1 and TRBJ2-7, reads KAGVTQTPRYLIKTRGQQVTLSCSPISGHRSVSWYQQTPGQGLQFLFEYFSETQRNKGNFPGRFSGRQFSNSRSEMNVSTLELGDSALYLCASSWGGKQGLYEQYFGPGTRLTVT.

CDR3 bases: TGTGCCAGCAGTTATCCGGGAGGGAGGAACACTGAAGCTTTCTTT. As protein: CASSYPGGRNTEAFF. This sequence joins TRBV6-5 and TRBJ1-1; unclear D gene. The CDR3 extends over 15 amino acids. Germline lookup yields CDR1 MNHEY and CDR2 SVGAGI. V dropped 3 bases and J dropped 1 base, with 12 bases sitting between them.